The rows below give T cell receptor beta chains drawn from one sample of a study of beta chain features in type 1 diabetes. Profiled with immunoSEQ multiplex PCR; TCRdb holds only in-frame clones, not every one. The sample includes around 250,000 clones, 27% of them seen just once. The sample was central memory CD4+ T cells from blood. All receptors derive from a man aged 25-40 years in good health. The CDR3 runs from the conserved cysteine through the conserved F or W. The order of the fields is V gene, clone size, J gene, D gene, CDR3 protein, CDR3 DNA. D genes are given only for firm matches. Part of the rows lack a size; the others show once, few, many or a class for expanded clones.

>TRBV4-2|few|TRBJ2-3|TRBD2
CASSLLSSGGTDTQYF
TGTGCCAGCAGCCTCCTTTCTAGCGGGGGCACAGATACGCAGTATTTT
>TRBV7-9|few|TRBJ1-3|-
CASSFSSSGNTIYF
TGTGCCAGCAGCTTCTCCAGCTCTGGAAACACCATATATTTT
>TRBV27|-|TRBJ2-3|-
CASSLVGRTDTQYF
TGTGCCAGCAGTTTAGTGGGCCGCACAGATACGCAGTATTTT
>TRBV7-2|many|TRBJ2-5|-
CASSPLGEAQETQYF
TGTGCCAGCAGCCCCCTGGGGGAGGCACAAGAGACCCAGTACTTC
>TRBV10-2|-|TRBJ2-4|-
CASSDGQLAKNIQYF
TGCGCCAGCAGTGACGGTCAGCTAGCCAAAAACATTCAGTACTTC
>TRBV5-1|-|TRBJ2-6|-
CASSFQQAGANVLTF
TGCGCCAGCAGCTTTCAACAGGCTGGGGCCAACGTCCTGACTTTC
>TRBV5-6|-|TRBJ2-1|-
CASSFRRTHGAPNEQFF
TGTGCCAGCAGCTTCCGGCGGACACATGGTGCCCCCAATGAGCAGTTCTTC
>TRBV15|few|TRBJ2-1|-
CATSRDVRGPLGGNEQFF
TGTGCCACCAGCAGAGACGTAAGGGGTCCCCTTGGAGGTAATGAGCAGTTCTTC
>TRBV29-1|-|TRBJ1-2|TRBD1
CSVWPLEGQGDGYTF
TGCAGCGTTTGGCCCTTAGAGGGACAGGGGGATGGCTACACCTTC
>TRBV5-1|-|TRBJ2-5|-
CASSLEVKETQYF
TGCGCCAGCAGCTTGGAAGTAAAAGAGACCCAGTACTTC
>TRBV5-4|many|TRBJ2-5|-
CASSRPGPQETQYF
TGTGCCAGCAGTCGTCCGGGACCACAAGAGACCCAGTACTTC
>TRBV6-1|few|TRBJ1-5|TRBD1
CASSNTGQVNQPQHF
TGTGCCAGCAGTAATACAGGACAGGTGAATCAGCCCCAGCATTTT
>TRBV10-3|few|TRBJ2-1|TRBD1
CAISDLTGGGYNEQFF
TGTGCCATCAGTGACTTAACAGGGGGCGGGTACAATGAGCAGTTCTTC
>TRBV9|-|TRBJ2-7|TRBD1
CASSPSAGQGFYEQYF
TGTGCCAGCAGCCCATCAGCGGGACAGGGGTTCTACGAGCAGTACTTC
>TRBV30|-|TRBJ2-1|-
CAWRVASYNEQFF
TGTGCCTGGAGGGTAGCCTCCTACAATGAGCAGTTCTTC
>TRBV5-1|-|TRBJ1-2|-
CASILAKTPNYGYTF
TGCGCCAGCATCCTCGCGAAAACACCAAACTATGGCTACACCTTC
>TRBV9|-|TRBJ2-1|-
CASSAKDRGQIYEQFF
TGTGCCAGCAGCGCAAAGGACAGAGGCCAGATATATGAGCAGTTCTTC
>TRBV29-1|-|TRBJ2-3|-
CSTDTDTQYF
TGCAGCACTGACACAGATACGCAGTATTTT
>TRBV4-2|-|TRBJ2-1|-
CASSFLYNEQFF
TGTGCCAGCAGCTTCCTATACAATGAGCAGTTCTTC
>TRBV28|-|TRBJ2-7|-
CASTEGGLVYEQYF
TGTGCCAGCACCGAAGGGGGGCTTGTTTACGAGCAGTACTTC
>TRBV5-1|-|TRBJ1-5|TRBD1
CASSPGTGRDNQPQHF
TGCGCCAGCAGCCCAGGGACAGGGCGAGACAATCAGCCCCAGCATTTT
>TRBV5-1|-|TRBJ1-5|-
CASSTGLNQPQHF
TGCGCCAGCAGCACGGGACTTAATCAGCCCCAGCATTTT
>TRBV2|few|TRBJ2-2|TRBD2
CASTGPLAGSKTGELFF
TGTGCCAGCACGGGTCCCTTAGCGGGGTCTAAGACCGGGGAGCTGTTTTTT
>TRBV7-9|-|TRBJ1-6|-
CASSLRRGDSPLHF
TGTGCCAGCAGCTTAAGGCGGGGAGATTCACCCCTCCACTTT
>TRBV7-2|few|TRBJ1-4|-
CASSLSGVTNEKLFF
TGTGCCAGCAGCTTATCAGGGGTCACTAATGAAAAACTGTTTTTT
>TRBV4-3|few|TRBJ2-1|-
CASSLRIDNEQFF
TGCGCCAGCAGCCTTCGGATCGACAATGAGCAGTTCTTC